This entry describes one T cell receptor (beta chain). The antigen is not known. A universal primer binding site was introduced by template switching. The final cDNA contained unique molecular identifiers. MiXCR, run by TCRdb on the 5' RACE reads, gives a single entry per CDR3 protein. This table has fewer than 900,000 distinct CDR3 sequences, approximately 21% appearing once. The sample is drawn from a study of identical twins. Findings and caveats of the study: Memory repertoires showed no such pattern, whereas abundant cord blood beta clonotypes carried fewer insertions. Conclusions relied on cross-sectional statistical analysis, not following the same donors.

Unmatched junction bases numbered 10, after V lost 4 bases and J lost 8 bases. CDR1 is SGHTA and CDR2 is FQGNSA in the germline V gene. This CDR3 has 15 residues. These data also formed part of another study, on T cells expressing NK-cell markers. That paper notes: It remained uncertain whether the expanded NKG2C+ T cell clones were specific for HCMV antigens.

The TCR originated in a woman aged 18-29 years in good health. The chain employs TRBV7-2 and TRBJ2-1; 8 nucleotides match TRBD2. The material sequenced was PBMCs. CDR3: CASSYGTRGRDEQFF. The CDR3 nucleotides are TGTGCCAGCAGCTACGGGACTAGGGGTCGGGATGAGCAGTTCTTC.